The sequence of this T cell receptor (beta chain) was determined in a study of blood T cell repertoires in COVID-19. CDR1 and CDR2 from the germline V gene are MDHEN and SYDVKM. The CDR3 covers 14 residues. Trimming removed 6 bases from V and 3 bases from J; junction bases left unmatched: 5. Sequenced by immunoSEQ multiplex PCR; TCRdb stores in-frame clones only, minus some. Of 97,000 or so clones in the sample, approximately 82% were seen once. The sample was peripheral blood. This sequence joins TRBV28 and TRBJ1-5; TRBD1 matches at 7 bases. The clonotype comes from a man in his 70s with acute or convalescent COVID-19. The CDR3 reads CASRTGQYNQPQHF. The CDR3 region has the DNA TGTGCCAGCAGGACGGGACAGTACAATCAGCCCCAGCATTTT.